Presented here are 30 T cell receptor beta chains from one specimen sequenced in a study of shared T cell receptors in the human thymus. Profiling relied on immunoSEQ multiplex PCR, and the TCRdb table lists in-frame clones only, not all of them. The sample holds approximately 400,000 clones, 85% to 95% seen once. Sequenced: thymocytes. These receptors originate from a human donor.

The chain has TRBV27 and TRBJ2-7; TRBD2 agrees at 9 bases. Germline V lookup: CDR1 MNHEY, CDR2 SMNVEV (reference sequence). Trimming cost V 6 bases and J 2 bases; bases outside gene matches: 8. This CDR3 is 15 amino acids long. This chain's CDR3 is CASRQRTSAAYEQYF. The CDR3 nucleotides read TGTGCCAGCAGACAACGGACTAGCGCCGCCTACGAGCAGTACTTC.

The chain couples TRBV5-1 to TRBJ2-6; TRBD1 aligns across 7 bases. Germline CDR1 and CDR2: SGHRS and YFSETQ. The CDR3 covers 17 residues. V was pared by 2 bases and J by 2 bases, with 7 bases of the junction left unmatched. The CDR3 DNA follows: TGCGCCAGCAGCTTACCCCTCGACAGGGCTGGGGCCAACGTCCTGACTTTC. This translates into CASSLPLDRAGANVLTF.

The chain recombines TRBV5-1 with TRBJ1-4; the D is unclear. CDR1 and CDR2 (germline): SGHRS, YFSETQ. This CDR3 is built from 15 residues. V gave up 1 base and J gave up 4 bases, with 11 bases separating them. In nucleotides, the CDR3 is TGCGCCAGCAGCTTGAGCCGGGCGAATAATGAAAAACTGTTTTTT. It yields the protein CASSLSRANNEKLFF.

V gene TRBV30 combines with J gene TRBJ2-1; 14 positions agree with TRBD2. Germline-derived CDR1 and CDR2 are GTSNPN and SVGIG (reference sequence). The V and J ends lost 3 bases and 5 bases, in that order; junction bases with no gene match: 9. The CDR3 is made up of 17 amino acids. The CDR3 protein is CAWRTRLAGGPHNEQFF. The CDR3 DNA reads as TGTGCCTGGAGAACGAGACTAGCGGGAGGGCCTCACAATGAGCAGTTCTTC. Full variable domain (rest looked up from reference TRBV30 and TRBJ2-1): SQTIHQWPATLVQPVGSPLSLECTVEGTSNPNLYWYRQAAGRGLQLLFYSVGIGQISSEVPQNLSASRPQDRQFILSSKKLLLSDSGFYLCAWRTRLAGGPHNEQFFGPGTRLTVL.

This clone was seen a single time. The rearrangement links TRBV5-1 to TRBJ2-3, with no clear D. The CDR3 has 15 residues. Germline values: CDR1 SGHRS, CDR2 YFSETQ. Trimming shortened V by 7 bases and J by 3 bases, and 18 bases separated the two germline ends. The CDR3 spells CASQAWPSLTDTQYF. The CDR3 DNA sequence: TGCGCCAGCCAAGCTTGGCCGTCCTTAACAGATACGCAGTATTTT.

The CDR3 sequence is CASRAGEAYNEQFF. Here the CDR3 DNA reads TGTGCCAGCAGGGCGGGAGAGGCCTACAATGAGCAGTTCTTC. This rearrangement joins TRBV28 to TRBJ2-1; 7 bases agree with TRBD2. The junction had 4 bases not matched to a gene; V was cut back by 6 bases and J by 2 bases. This CDR3 has 14 amino acids. Germline V lookup: CDR1 MDHEN, CDR2 SYDVKM.

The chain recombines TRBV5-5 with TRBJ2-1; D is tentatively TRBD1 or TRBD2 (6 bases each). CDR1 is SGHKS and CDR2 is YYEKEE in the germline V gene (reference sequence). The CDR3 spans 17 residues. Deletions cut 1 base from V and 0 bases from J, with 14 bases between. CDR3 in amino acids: CASSLIGGKPSYNEQFF. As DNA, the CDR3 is TGTGCCAGCAGCTTGATAGGGGGGAAGCCCTCCTACAATGAGCAGTTCTTC.

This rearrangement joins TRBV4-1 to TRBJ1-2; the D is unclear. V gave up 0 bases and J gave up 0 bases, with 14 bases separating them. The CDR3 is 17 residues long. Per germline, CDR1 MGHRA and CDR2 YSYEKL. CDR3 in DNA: TGCGCCAGCAGCCAAGATCCGCAGATTTCCTCTAACTATGGCTACACCTTC. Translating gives CASSQDPQISSNYGYTF.

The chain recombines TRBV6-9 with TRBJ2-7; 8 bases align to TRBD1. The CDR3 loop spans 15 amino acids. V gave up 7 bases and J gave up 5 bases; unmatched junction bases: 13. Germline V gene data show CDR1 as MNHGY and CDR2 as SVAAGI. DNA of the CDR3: TGTGCCAGCAACCGACAGGAGGACAGGGTCCACGAGCAGTACTTC. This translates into CASNRQEDRVHEQYF.

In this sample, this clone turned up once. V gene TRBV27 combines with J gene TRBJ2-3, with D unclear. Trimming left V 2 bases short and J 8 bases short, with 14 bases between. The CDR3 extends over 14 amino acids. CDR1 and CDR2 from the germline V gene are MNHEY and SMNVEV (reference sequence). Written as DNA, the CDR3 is TGTGCCAGCAGTTTAGGGCCACTGGGGTTTACGCAGTATTTT. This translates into CASSLGPLGFTQYF.

CDR3 loop: CASRRQRNEQFF. The CDR3 DNA sequence: TGTGCCAGCAGACGCCAGCGGAATGAGCAGTTCTTC. This rearrangement joins TRBV2 to TRBJ2-1; D possibly corresponds to TRBD2 (5 bases). Germline assignment: CDR1 SNHLY and CDR2 FYNNEI. Trimming removed 6 bases from V and 7 bases from J, with 10 bases in between. This CDR3 contains 12 residues.

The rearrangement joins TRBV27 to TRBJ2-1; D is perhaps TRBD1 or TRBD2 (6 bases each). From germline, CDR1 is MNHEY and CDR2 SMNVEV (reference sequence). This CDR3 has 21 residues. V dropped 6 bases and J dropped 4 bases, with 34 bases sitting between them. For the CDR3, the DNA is TGTGCCAGCAGCCCACGAATCCGGGACAAAACCCACCCGGGAGTTTACAATGAGCAGTTCTTC. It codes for CASSPRIRDKTHPGVYNEQFF.

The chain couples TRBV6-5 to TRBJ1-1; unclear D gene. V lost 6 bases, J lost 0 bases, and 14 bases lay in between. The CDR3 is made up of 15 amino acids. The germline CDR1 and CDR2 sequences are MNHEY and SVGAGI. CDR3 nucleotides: TGTGCCAGCAGCCACCACGAGGGATTGAACACTGAAGCTTTCTTT. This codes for CASSHHEGLNTEAFF.

CDR3 amino acids: CATNPRGSKDEQFF. CDR3 in DNA: TGTGCCACCAACCCGAGAGGTAGCAAAGATGAGCAGTTCTTC. The rearrangement joins TRBV15 to TRBJ2-1; no reliable D call. The CDR3 runs to 14 residues. Deletions cut 7 bases from V and 8 bases from J, with 18 bases between. The V gene's germline CDR1 is LNHNV and CDR2 YYDKDF (reference sequence).

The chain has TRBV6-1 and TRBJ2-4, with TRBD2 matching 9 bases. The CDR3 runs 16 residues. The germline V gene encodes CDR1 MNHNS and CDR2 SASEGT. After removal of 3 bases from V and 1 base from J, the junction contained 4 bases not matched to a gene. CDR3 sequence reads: CASSELAGWAKNIQYF. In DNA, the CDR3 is TGTGCCAGCAGTGAGCTAGCGGGGTGGGCCAAAAACATTCAGTACTTC.

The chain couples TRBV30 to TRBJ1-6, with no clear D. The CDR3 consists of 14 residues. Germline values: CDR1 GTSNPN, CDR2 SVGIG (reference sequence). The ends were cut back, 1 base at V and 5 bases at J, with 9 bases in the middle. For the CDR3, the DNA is TGTGCCTGGAGTGAGACACCGGATAATTCACCCCTCCACTTT. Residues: CAWSETPDNSPLHF.

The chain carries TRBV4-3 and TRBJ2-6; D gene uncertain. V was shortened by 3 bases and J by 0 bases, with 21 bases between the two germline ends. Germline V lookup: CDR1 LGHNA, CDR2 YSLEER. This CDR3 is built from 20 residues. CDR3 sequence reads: CASSHKTLGSTTSGANVLTF. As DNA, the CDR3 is TGCGCCAGCAGCCATAAGACCTTGGGCAGCACAACCTCTGGGGCCAACGTCCTGACTTTC.

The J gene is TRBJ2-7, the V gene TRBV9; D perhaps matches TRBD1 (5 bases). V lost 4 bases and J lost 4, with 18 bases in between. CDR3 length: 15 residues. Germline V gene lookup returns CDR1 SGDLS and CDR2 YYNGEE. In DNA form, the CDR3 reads TGTGCCAGCAGCACCACCCTGAAGGGGCGATACGAGCAGTACTTC. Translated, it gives CASSTTLKGRYEQYF.

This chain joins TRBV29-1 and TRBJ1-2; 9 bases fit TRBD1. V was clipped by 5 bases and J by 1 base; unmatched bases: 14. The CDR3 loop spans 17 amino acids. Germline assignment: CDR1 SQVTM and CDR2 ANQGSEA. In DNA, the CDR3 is TGCAGCGTTAGTCGCGGGACAGGGAAGGTTGTTAACTATGGCTACACCTTC. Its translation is CSVSRGTGKVVNYGYTF.

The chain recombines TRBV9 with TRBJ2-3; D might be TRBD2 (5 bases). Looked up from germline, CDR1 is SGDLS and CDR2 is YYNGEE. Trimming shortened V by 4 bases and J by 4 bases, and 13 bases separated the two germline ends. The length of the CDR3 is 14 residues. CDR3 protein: CASSPTRPADTQYF. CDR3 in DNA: TGTGCCAGCAGCCCCACTAGGCCGGCAGATACGCAGTATTTT.

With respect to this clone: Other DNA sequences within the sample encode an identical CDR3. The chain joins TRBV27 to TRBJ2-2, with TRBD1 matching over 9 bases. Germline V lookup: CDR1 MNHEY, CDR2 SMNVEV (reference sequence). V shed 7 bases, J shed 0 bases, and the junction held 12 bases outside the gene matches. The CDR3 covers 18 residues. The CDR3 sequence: CASTKGDRDRANTGELFF. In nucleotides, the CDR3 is TGTGCCAGCACAAAGGGGGACCGGGACAGGGCGAACACCGGGGAGCTGTTTTTT.

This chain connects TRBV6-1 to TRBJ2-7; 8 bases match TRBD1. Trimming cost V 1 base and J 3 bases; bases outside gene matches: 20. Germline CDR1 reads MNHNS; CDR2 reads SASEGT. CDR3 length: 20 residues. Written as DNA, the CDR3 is TGTGCCAGCAGTGAAGATGTGGGGACAGGCAAGTATAAAAGGGGCTACGAGCAGTACTTC. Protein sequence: CASSEDVGTGKYKRGYEQYF.

In nucleotides, the CDR3 is TGTGCCAGCAGCGTAGAACAAACAGGGGGCCACTATGGCTACACCTTC. Residues: CASSVEQTGGHYGYTF. This chain links TRBV9 with TRBJ1-2; 9 bases are a match to TRBD1. Germline V gene data show CDR1 as SGDLS and CDR2 as YYNGEE. After removal of 0 bases from V and 3 bases from J, the junction contained 6 bases not matched to a gene. CDR3 length equals 16 residues.

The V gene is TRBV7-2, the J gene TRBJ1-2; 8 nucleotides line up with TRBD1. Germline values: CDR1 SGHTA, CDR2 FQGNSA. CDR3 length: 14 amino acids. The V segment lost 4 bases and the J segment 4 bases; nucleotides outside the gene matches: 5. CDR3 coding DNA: TGTGCCAGCAGCTACCGGACAGGGTCCTATGGCTACACCTTC. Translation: CASSYRTGSYGYTF. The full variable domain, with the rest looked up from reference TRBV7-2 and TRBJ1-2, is GAGVSQSPSNKVTEKGKDVELRCDPISGHTALYWYRQSLGQGLEFLIYFQGNSAPDKSGLPSDRFSAERTGGSVSTLTIQRTQQEDSAVYLCASSYRTGSYGYTFGSGTRLTVV.

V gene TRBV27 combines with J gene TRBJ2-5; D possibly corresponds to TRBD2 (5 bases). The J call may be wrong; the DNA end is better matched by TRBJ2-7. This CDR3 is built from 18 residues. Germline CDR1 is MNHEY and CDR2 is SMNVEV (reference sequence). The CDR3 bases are TGTGCCAGCAGCCTTAAACTCTTTAGTCGGGAATTTGGCTACGAGCAGTACTTC. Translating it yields CASSLKLFSREFGYEQYF.

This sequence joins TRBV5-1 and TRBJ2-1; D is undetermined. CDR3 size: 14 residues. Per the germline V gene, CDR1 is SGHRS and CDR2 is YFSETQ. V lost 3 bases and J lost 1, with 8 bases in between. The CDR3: CASSSHGSYNEQFF. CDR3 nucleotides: TGCGCCAGCAGCTCCCACGGATCCTACAATGAGCAGTTCTTC.

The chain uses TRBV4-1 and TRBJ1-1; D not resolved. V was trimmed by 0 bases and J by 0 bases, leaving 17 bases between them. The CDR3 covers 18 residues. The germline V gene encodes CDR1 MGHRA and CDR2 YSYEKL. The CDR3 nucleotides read TGCGCCAGCAGCCAAGAGGGCCAAGGGCTAGGCTTGAACACTGAAGCTTTCTTT. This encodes CASSQEGQGLGLNTEAFF.

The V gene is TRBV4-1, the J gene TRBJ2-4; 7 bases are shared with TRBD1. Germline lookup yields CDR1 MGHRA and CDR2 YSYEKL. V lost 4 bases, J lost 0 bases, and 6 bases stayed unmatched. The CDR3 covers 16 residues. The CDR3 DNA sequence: TGCGCCAGCAGCCCGACGACAGGGCAAGCCAAAAACATTCAGTACTTC. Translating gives CASSPTTGQAKNIQYF.

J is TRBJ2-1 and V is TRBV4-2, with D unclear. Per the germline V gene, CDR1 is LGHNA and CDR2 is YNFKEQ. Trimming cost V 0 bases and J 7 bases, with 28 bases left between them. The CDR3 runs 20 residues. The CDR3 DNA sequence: TGTGCCAGCAGCCAAGATCTCAATTCATCATACCGGGCCGGTCGGAATGAGCAGTTCTTC. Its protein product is CASSQDLNSSYRAGRNEQFF.

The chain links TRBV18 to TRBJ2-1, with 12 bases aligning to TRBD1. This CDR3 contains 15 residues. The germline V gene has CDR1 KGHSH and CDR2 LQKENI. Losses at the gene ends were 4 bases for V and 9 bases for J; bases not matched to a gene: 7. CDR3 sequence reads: CASSLTGTGGIEQFF. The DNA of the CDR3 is TGTGCCAGCTCACTCACCGGGACAGGGGGCATTGAGCAGTTCTTC.